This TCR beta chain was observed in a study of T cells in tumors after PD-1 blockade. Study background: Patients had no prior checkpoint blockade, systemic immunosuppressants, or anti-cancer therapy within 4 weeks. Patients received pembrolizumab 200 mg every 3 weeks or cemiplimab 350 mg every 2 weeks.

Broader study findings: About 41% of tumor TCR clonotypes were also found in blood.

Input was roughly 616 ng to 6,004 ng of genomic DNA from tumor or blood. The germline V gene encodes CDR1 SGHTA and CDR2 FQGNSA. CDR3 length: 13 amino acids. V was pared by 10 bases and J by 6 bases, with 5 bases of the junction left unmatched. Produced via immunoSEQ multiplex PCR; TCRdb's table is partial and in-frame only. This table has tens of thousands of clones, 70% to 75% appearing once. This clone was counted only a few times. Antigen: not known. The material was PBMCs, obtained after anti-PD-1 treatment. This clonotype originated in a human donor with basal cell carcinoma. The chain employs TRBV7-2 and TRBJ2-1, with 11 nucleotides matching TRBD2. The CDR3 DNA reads TGTGCCAATAGACTAGCGGGGACCAATGAGCAGTTCTTC. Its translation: CANRLAGTNEQFF.